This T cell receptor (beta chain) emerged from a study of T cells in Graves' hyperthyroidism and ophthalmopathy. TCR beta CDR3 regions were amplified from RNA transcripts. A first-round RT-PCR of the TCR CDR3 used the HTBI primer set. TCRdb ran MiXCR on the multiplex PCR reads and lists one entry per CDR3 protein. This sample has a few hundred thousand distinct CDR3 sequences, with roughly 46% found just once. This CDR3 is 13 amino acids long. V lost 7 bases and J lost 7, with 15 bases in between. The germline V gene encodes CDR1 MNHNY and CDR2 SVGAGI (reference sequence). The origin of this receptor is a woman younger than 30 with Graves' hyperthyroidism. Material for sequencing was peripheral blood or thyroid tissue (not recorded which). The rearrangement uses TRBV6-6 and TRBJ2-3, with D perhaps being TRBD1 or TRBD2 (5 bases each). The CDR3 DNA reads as TGTGCCAGCACCCGGGGCCTCGTGAATACGCAGTATTTT. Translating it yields CASTRGLVNTQYF.